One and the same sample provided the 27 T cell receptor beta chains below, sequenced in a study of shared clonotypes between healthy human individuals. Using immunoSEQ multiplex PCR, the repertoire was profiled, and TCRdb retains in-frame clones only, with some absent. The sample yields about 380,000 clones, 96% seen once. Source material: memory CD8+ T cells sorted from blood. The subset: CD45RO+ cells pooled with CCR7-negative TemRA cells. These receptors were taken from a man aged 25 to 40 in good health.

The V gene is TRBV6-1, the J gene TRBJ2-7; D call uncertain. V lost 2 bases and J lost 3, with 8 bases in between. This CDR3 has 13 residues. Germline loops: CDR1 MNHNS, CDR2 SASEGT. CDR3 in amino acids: CASSESAFYEQYF. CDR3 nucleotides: TGTGCCAGCAGTGAATCGGCCTTCTACGAGCAGTACTTC.

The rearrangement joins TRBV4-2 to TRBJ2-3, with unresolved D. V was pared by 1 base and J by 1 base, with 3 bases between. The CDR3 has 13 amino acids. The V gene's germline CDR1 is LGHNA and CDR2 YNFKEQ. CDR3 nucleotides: TGTGCCAGCAGCCAAGCTGGCACAGATACGCAGTATTTT. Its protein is CASSQAGTDTQYF.

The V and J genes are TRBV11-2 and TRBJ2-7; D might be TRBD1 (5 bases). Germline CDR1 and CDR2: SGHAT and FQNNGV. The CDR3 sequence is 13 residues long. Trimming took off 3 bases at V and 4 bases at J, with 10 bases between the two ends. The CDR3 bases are TGTGCCAGCAGCTTCGGACACGGGTACGAGCAGTACTTC. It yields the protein CASSFGHGYEQYF.

CDR3 coding DNA: TGTGCCATCAGTTTTACAGGGGGCACAGATACGCAGTATTTT. This encodes CAISFTGGTDTQYF. The rearrangement links TRBV10-3 to TRBJ2-3; 7 positions agree with TRBD1. The length of the CDR3 is 14 residues. Germline loops: CDR1 ENHRY, CDR2 SYGVKD. V dropped 5 bases and J dropped 1; count of bases not matched to a gene: 3.

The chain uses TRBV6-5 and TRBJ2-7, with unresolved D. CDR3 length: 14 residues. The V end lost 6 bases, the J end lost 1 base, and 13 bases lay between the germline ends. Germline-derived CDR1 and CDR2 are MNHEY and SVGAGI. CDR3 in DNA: TGTGCCAGCAGACGTTATCACGGATCCTACGAGCAGTACTTC. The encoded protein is CASRRYHGSYEQYF.

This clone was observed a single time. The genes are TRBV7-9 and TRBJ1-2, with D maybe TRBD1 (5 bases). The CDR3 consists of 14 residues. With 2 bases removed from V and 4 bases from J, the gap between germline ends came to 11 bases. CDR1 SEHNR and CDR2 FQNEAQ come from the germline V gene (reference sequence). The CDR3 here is CASSLTAGGYGYTF. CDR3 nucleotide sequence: TGTGCCAGCAGCTTAACGGCGGGGGGCTATGGCTACACCTTC.

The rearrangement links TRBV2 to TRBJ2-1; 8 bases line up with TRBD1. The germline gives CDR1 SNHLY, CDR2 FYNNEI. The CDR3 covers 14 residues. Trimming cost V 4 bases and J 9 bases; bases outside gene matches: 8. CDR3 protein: CASSAQGARGEQFF. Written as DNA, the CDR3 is TGTGCCAGCAGTGCTCAGGGGGCTAGGGGTGAGCAGTTCTTC.

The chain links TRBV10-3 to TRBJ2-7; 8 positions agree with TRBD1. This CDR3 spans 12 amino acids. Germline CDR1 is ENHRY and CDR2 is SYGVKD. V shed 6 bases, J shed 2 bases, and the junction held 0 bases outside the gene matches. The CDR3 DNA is TGTGCCATCAGGGGACAGGCCTACGAGCAGTACTTC. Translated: CAIRGQAYEQYF.

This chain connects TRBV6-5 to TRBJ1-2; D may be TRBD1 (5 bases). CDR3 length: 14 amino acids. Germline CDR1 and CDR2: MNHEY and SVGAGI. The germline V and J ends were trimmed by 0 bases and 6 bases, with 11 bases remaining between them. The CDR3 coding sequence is TGTGCCAGCAGTTACTCCCAGGGCCAAAATGGCTACACCTTC. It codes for CASSYSQGQNGYTF.

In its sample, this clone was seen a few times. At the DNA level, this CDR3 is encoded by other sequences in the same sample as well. The DNA of the CDR3 is TGTGCCAGCAGTTTCGGGAGCACAGATACGCAGTATTTT. Translating it yields CASSFGSTDTQYF. The chain employs TRBV28 and TRBJ2-3; D remains unclear. CDR3 length: 13 residues. V gave up 3 bases and J gave up 0 bases, with 4 bases separating them. From germline, CDR1 is MDHEN and CDR2 SYDVKM.

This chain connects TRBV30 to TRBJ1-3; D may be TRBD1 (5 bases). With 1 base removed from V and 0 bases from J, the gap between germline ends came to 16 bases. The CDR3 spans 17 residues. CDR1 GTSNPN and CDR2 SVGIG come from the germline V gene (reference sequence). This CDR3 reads CAWSALGTWDSGNTIYF. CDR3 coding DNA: TGTGCCTGGAGTGCCCTCGGGACGTGGGACTCTGGAAACACCATATATTTT.

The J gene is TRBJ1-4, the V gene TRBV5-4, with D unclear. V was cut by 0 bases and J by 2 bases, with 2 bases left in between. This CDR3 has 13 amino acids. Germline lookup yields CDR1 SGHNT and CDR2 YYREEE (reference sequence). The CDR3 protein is CASSLATNEKLFF. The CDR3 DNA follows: TGTGCCAGCAGCTTGGCGACTAATGAAAAACTGTTTTTT.

The DNA for the CDR3 is TGCGCCAGCAGCTTGGTGGATGGGACAGGGGGCGACGAGCAGTACTTC. This codes for CASSLVDGTGGDEQYF. The rearrangement joins TRBV5-1 to TRBJ2-7; 12 positions agree with TRBD1. The CDR3 extends over 16 amino acids. With 0 bases clipped from V and 5 bases from J, the junction kept 6 bases outside the gene matches. CDR1 and CDR2 from the germline V gene are SGHRS and YFSETQ.

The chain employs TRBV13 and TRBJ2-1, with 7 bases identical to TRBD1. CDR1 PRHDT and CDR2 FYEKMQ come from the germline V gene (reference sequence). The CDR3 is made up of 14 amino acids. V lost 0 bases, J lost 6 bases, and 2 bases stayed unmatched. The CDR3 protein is CASSLGTGFNEQFF. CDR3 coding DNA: TGTGCCAGCAGCTTAGGGACAGGGTTCAATGAGCAGTTCTTC.

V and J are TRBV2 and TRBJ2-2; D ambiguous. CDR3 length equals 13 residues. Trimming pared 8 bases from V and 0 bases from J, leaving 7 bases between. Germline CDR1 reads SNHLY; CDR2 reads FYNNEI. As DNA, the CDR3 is TGTGCCAGCGGTATGGCGAACACCGGGGAGCTGTTTTTT. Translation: CASGMANTGELFF. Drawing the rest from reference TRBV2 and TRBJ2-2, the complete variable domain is EPEVTQTPSHQVTQMGQEVILRCVPISNHLYFYWYRQILGQKVEFLVSFYNNEISEKSEIFDDQFSVERPDGSNFTLKIRSTKLEDSAMYFCASGMANTGELFFGEGSRLTVL.

CDR3 nucleotides: TGTGCCAGCAGCAACGACAGGGGCCCCTTCTATGGCTACACCTTC. Translating gives CASSNDRGPFYGYTF. The genes are TRBV7-9 and TRBJ1-2, with 8 bases fitting TRBD1. CDR3 length equals 15 residues. Germline V gene sequence: CDR1 SEHNR, CDR2 FQNEAQ (reference sequence). With 5 bases clipped from V and 4 bases from J, the junction kept 9 bases outside the gene matches.

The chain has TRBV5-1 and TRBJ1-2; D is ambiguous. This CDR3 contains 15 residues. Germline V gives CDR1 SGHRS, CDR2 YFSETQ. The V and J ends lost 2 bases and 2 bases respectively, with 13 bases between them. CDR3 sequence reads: CASSFGKGQNYGYTF. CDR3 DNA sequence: TGCGCCAGCAGCTTTGGTAAAGGGCAGAACTATGGCTACACCTTC.

The CDR3 DNA is TGTGCCAGCAGCAGCCAGACAGGGGGCAAGGAGCAGTTCTTC. Translated: CASSSQTGGKEQFF. The rearrangement joins TRBV7-9 to TRBJ2-1; 10 nucleotides agree with TRBD1. The CDR3 spans 14 residues. Losses at the gene ends were 5 bases for V and 10 bases for J; bases not matched to a gene: 8. Germline CDR1 reads SEHNR; CDR2 reads FQNEAQ (reference sequence).

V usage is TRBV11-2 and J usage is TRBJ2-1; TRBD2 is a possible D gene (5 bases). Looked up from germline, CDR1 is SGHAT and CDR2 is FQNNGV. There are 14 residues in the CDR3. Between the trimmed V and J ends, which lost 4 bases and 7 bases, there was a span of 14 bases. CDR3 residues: CASSSEGDQNEQFF. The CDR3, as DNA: TGTGCCAGCAGCTCCGAGGGAGACCAAAATGAGCAGTTCTTC.

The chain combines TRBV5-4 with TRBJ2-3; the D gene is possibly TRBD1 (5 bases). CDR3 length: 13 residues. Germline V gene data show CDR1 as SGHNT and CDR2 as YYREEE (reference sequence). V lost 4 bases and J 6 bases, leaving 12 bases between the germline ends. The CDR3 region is CASSRQGGDTQYF. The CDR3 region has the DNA TGTGCCAGCAGCCGTCAGGGTGGGGATACGCAGTATTTT.

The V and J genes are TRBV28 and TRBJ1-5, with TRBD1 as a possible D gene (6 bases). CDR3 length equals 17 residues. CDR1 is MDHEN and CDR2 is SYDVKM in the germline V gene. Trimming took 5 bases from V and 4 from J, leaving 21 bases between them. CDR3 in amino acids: CASSPRGRGARNQPQHF. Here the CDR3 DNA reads TGTGCCAGCAGTCCCCGGGGACGGGGGGCACGAAATCAGCCCCAGCATTTT.

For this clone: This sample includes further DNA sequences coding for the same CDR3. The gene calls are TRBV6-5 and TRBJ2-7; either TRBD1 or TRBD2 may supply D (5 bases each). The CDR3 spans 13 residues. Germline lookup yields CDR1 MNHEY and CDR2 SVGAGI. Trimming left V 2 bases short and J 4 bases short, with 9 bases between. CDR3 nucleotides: TGTGCCAGCAGTTACCGGGACGGATACGAGCAGTACTTC. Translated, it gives CASSYRDGYEQYF.

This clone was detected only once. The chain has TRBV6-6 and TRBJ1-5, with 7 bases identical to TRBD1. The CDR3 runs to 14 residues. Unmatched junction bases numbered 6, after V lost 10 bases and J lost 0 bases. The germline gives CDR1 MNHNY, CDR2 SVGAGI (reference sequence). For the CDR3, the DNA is TGTGCCACAGGGACAGCTTATAGCAATCAGCCCCAGCATTTT. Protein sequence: CATGTAYSNQPQHF.

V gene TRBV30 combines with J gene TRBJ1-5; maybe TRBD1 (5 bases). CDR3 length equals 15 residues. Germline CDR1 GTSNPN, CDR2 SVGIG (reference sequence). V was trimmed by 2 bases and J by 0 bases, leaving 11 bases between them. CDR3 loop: CAWSLRGYSNQPQHF. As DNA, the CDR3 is TGTGCCTGGAGTCTAAGGGGTTATAGCAATCAGCCCCAGCATTTT.

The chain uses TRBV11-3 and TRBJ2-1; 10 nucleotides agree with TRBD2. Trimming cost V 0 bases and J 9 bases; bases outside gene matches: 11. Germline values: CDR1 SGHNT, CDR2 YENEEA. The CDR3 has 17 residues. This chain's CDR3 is CASSLDGLAGAKGEQFF. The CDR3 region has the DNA TGTGCCAGCAGCTTAGATGGGCTAGCGGGAGCCAAGGGTGAGCAGTTCTTC.

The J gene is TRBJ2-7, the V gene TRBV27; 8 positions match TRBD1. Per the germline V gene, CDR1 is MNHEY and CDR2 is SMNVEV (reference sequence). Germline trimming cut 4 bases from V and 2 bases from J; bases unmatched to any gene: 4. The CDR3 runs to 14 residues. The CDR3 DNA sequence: TGTGCCAGCAGTTCAGGGGGCAATCCCTACGAGCAGTACTTC. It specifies CASSSGGNPYEQYF.

CDR3 sequence reads: CASSLSPRGEFYGYTF. The CDR3 nucleotides are TGTGCCAGCAGCTTATCTCCGCGGGGGGAATTCTATGGCTACACCTTC. The chain carries TRBV11-2 and TRBJ1-2; maybe TRBD1 (5 bases). Deletions cut 2 bases from V and 4 bases from J, with 17 bases between. Germline CDR1 SGHAT, CDR2 FQNNGV. The CDR3 spans 16 residues.